This T cell receptor (beta chain) was captured by sequencing in a study of a mutant IDH1 vaccine in newly diagnosed glioma. About the study: Antecedent treatment encompassed radiotherapy, temozolomide, or their combination; the majority received both.

Measured with immunoSEQ multiplex PCR; TCRdb has only the in-frame clones, and not every one. The sample has fewer than 45,000 clones, around four fifths seen once. In germline, CDR1 is MGHDK, CDR2 SYGVNS. This CDR3 has 14 amino acids. The germline V and J ends were trimmed by 1 base and 2 bases, with 5 bases remaining between them. Regarding time point: week 23, last vaccination. A single vaccine dose contained 300 ug of mutant IDH1 20-mer peptide, and topical imiquimod was used with it. Donors harbored newly found WHO grade 3 or 4 IDH1-mutant, ATRX-lost astrocytomas. Note on this clone: Its matching antigen is unknown. The identical CDR3 is also encoded by other nucleotide sequences in the sample.

The chain uses TRBV25-1 and TRBJ2-2; D remains unclear. Sample: PBMCs, taken from a glioma patient whose treatment included an IDH1 peptide vaccine. The TCR comes from a man in his fifties or sixties with glioma. The CDR3 loop reads CASSEFGNTGELFF. The CDR3 DNA reads TGTGCCAGCAGTGAATTCGGTAACACCGGGGAGCTGTTTTTT.